The 15 T cell receptor beta chains below were found in one sample sequenced in a study of cytomegalovirus exposure and HLA in healthy donors. PCR involved 60 Vbeta and 13 Jbeta primers. The assay was immunoSEQ multiplex PCR, and TCRdb's table has in-frame clones only and misses some. The sample holds 30,000 to 40,000 clones, around 70% seen once. The sequenced sample consisted of PBMCs. Source of these receptors: a man aged 35-49 years in good health and CMV-seropositive.

The V gene is TRBV28, the J gene TRBJ2-2; the D gene is possibly TRBD2 (5 bases). The CDR3 spans 14 residues. Per the germline V gene, CDR1 is MDHEN and CDR2 is SYDVKM. V lost 5 bases to trimming and J lost 1 base, with 8 bases between them. The CDR3 here is CASSGGGNTGELFF. The CDR3 nucleotides read TGTGCCAGCAGTGGTGGAGGGAACACCGGGGAGCTGTTTTTT.

The chain is built from TRBV14 and TRBJ1-2, with 7 bases fitting TRBD1. Germline-derived CDR1 and CDR2 are SGHDN and FVKESK. Unmatched junction bases numbered 7, after V lost 1 base and J lost 8 bases. The CDR3 contains 14 residues. CDR3 protein: CASSQGRGLGGYTF. CDR3 DNA: TGTGCCAGCAGCCAAGGAAGGGGGCTCGGCGGCTACACCTTC.

The V gene is TRBV2, the J gene TRBJ2-7; TRBD1 is a possible D gene (5 bases). V was clipped by 1 base and J by 4 bases, with 11 bases between them. Germline-derived CDR1 and CDR2 are SNHLY and FYNNEI. CDR3 size: 14 residues. CDR3 region: CASSEGAGRYEQYF. In nucleotides, the CDR3 is TGTGCCAGCAGTGAAGGGGCAGGGCGGTACGAGCAGTACTTC.

The chain couples TRBV9 to TRBJ1-4, with TRBD1 matching over 10 bases. The CDR3 length is 16 residues. Germline V CDR1 and CDR2: SGDLS, YYNGEE. V shed 4 bases and J 6 bases; nucleotides not matched to a gene: 9. The CDR3 region has the DNA TGTGCCAGCAGCCGGCAAATTGGGACAGGGGATGAAAAACTGTTTTTT. Protein sequence: CASSRQIGTGDEKLFF. Drawing the rest from reference TRBV9 and TRBJ1-4, the complete variable domain is DSGVTQTPKHLITATGQRVTLRCSPRSGDLSVYWYQQSLDQGLQFLIQYYNGEERAKGNILERFSAQQFPDLHSELNLSSLELGDSALYFCASSRQIGTGDEKLFFGSGTQLSVL.

J is TRBJ2-2 and V is TRBV7-2; TRBD1 agrees at 8 bases. Germline CDR1 reads SGHTA; CDR2 reads FQGNSA. The CDR3 runs to 16 residues. With V trimmed by 6 bases and J by 0 bases, 6 bases remained unmatched. Here the CDR3 reads CASSVQGAANTGELFF. In DNA form, the CDR3 reads TGTGCCAGCAGTGTTCAGGGGGCGGCGAACACCGGGGAGCTGTTTTTT.

This clone has a handful of counts. At one of its ends the junction is not consistent with the germline gene, which may arise from a read error. The V call is TRBV7-9, the J call TRBJ2-3; the D is unclear. The CDR3 length is 12 residues. From germline, CDR1 is SEHNR and CDR2 FQNEAQ (reference sequence). The DNA for the CDR3 is TGTTCCAGCAGCTTAGAACAGCATACGCAGTATTTT. Amino acid sequence: CSSSLEQHTQYF. The complete variable domain, with remaining parts taken from reference TRBV7-9 and TRBJ2-3, reads DTGVSQNPRHKITKRGQNVTFRCDPISEHNRLYWYRQTLGQGPEFLTYFQNEAQLEKSRLLSDRFSAERPKGSFSTLEIQRTEQGDSAMYLCSSSLEQHTQYFGPGTRLTVL.

This clone was seen a few times. This chain uses TRBV12-5 with TRBJ1-1, with 8 bases lining up with TRBD1. The germline CDR1 and CDR2 sequences are LGHNT and FRNRAP. The CDR3 contains 14 residues. J was trimmed by 11 bases and V by 1 base; bases with no gene match: 9. CDR3 region: CASGLGGTGSKAFF. CDR3 DNA: TGTGCTAGTGGTTTGGGCGGGACAGGCTCTAAGGCTTTCTTT.

The chain uses TRBV6-4 and TRBJ1-6, with D tentatively TRBD1 (6 bases). Germline V gene data show CDR1 as MRHNA and CDR2 as SNTAGT. The CDR3 loop spans 16 amino acids. The V end lost 3 bases, the J end lost 8 bases, and 17 bases lay between the germline ends. The CDR3 DNA reads TGTGCCAGCAGTGAGTCCGGGACATTCGAATATTCACCCCTCCACTTT. Translated, it gives CASSESGTFEYSPLHF.

The chain links TRBV13 to TRBJ1-1; 9 nucleotides agree with TRBD1. The V gene's germline CDR1 is PRHDT and CDR2 FYEKMQ (reference sequence). The CDR3 sequence is 13 residues long. V shed 4 bases and J 11 bases; nucleotides not matched to a gene: 8. The CDR3 DNA sequence: TGTGCCAGCAGCTCGGGACAGGGAGGTCGGGCTTTCTTT. Its protein is CASSSGQGGRAFF. Full variable domain (outside the CDR3, taken from reference TRBV13 and TRBJ1-1): AAGVIQSPRHLIKEKRETATLKCYPIPRHDTVYWYQQGPGQDPQFLISFYEKMQSDKGSIPDRFSAQQFSDYHSELNMSSLELGDSALYFCASSSGQGGRAFFGQGTRLTVV.

The chain has TRBV11-1 and TRBJ2-3, with TRBD2 matching over 12 bases. Germline-derived CDR1 and CDR2 are SGHAT and FQDESV (reference sequence). The CDR3 spans 15 residues. With V trimmed by 1 base and J by 7 bases, 3 bases remained unmatched. DNA of the CDR3: TGTGCCAGCAGCTTAGTAGGACTAGCGGGACATACGCAGTATTTT. Translation gives CASSLVGLAGHTQYF.

The CDR3 DNA follows: TGTGCCAGCAGCGGAGGGGTTCGCGGAAACACCATATATTTT. This gives the protein CASSGGVRGNTIYF. The chain joins TRBV7-6 to TRBJ1-3; D possibly corresponds to TRBD1 (5 bases). The CDR3 length is 14 residues. CDR1 and CDR2 from the germline V gene are SGHVS and FNYEAQ. The V end lost 5 bases, the J end lost 4 bases, and 12 bases lay between the germline ends.

The V and J genes are TRBV5-6 and TRBJ1-4; TRBD1 matches 10 bases. The CDR3 sequence is 17 residues long. CDR1 and CDR2 from the germline V gene are SGHDT and YYEEEE. The ends lost 0 bases at V and 2 bases at J; junction bases unmatched: 4. CDR3 amino acids: CASSLAGQGVTNEKLFF. CDR3 bases: TGTGCCAGCAGCTTGGCTGGACAGGGGGTTACTAATGAAAAACTGTTTTTT.

In its sample, this clone was seen a few times. This sequence joins TRBV19 and TRBJ2-7, with D possibly TRBD2 on 6 matching bases. V lost 0 bases to trimming and J lost 2 bases, with 11 bases between them. Germline CDR1 is LNHDA and CDR2 is SQIVND (reference sequence). The CDR3 covers 15 residues. The DNA of the CDR3 is TGTGCCAGTAGTATAGAGGAGGGCATGACCTACGAGCAGTACTTC. This translates into CASSIEEGMTYEQYF. Supplemented by reference TRBV19 and TRBJ2-7, the full variable domain reads DGGITQSPKYLFRKEGQNVTLSCEQNLNHDAMYWYRQDPGQGLRLIYYSQIVNDFQKGDIAEGYSVSREKKESFPLTVTSAQKNPTAFYLCASSIEEGMTYEQYFGPGTRLTVT.

A single count supports this clone. CDR3 DNA: TGTGCCAGCAGTCAGAGGGCGGGCGTTTACAATGAGCAGTTCTTC. Its translation: CASSQRAGVYNEQFF. The chain uses TRBV6-5 and TRBJ2-1; D is possibly TRBD2 (5 bases). CDR1 and CDR2 (germline): MNHEY, SVGAGI. The V end lost 5 bases, the J end lost 4 bases, and 15 bases lay between the germline ends. The CDR3 has 15 residues.

This chain joins TRBV7-2 and TRBJ1-2, with D maybe TRBD1 (6 bases). The CDR3 covers 16 residues. V was pared by 0 bases and J by 4 bases, with 15 bases between. CDR1 SGHTA and CDR2 FQGNSA come from the germline V gene. For the CDR3, the DNA is TGTGCCAGCAGCTTAGCGAGAGGACAGAGTATCTATGGCTACACCTTC. Protein: CASSLARGQSIYGYTF.